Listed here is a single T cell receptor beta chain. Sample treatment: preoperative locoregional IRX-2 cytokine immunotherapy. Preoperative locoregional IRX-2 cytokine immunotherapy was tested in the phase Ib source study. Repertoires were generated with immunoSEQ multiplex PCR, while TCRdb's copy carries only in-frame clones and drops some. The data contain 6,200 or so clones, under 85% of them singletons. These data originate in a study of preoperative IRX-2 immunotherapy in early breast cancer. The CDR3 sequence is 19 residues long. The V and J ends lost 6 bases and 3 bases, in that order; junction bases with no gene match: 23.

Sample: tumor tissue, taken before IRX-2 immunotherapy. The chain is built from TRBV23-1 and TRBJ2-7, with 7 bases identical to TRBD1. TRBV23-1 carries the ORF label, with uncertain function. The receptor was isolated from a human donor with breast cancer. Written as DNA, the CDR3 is TGCGCCAGCAGCCAAGCCCTAGGGGGCCTTAGTGTGGCTCTCTACGAGCAGTACTTC. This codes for CASSQALGGLSVALYEQYF.